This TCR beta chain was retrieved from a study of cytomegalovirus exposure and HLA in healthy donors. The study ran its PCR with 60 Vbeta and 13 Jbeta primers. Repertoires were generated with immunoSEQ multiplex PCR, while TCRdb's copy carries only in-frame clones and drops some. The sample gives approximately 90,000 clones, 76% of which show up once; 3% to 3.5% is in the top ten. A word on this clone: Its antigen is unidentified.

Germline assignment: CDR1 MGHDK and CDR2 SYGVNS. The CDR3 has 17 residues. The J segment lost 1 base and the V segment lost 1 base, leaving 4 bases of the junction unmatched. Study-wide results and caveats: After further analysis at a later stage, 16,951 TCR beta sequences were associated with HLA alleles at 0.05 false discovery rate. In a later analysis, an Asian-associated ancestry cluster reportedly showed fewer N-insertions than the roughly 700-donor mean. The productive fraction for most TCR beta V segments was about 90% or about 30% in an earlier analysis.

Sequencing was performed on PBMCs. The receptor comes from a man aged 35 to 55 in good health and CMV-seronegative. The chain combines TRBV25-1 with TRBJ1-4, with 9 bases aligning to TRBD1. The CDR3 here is CASSELVGQGTNEKLFF. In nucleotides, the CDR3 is TGTGCCAGCAGTGAATTGGTGGGACAGGGAACTAATGAAAAACTGTTTTTT.